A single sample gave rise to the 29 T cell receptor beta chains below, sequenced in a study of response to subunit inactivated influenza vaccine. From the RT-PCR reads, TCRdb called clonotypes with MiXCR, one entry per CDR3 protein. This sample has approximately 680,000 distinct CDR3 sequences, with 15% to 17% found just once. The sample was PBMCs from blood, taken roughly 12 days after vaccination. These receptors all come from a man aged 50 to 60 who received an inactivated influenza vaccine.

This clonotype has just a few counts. For the CDR3, the DNA is TGTGCCAGCAGTTTACCTAGCGAGACCGGGGAGCTGTTTTTT. Its translation is CASSLPSETGELFF. This rearrangement joins TRBV28 to TRBJ2-2, with TRBD2 as a possible D gene (6 bases). CDR1 is MDHEN, CDR2 SYDVKM, per germline. Deletions cut 2 bases from V and 5 bases from J, with 9 bases between. This CDR3 is 14 amino acids long. Variable domain in full (rest from reference TRBV28 and TRBJ2-2): DVKVTQSSRYLVKRTGEKVFLECVQDMDHENMFWYRQDPGLGLRLIYFSYDVKMKEKGDIPEGYSVSREKKERFSLILESASTNQTSMYLCASSLPSETGELFFGEGSRLTVL.

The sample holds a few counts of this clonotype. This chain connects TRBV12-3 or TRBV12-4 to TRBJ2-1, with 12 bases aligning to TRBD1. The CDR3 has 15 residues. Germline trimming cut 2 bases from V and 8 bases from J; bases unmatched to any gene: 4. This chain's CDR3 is CASSLRGQGAHEQFF. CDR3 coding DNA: TGTGCCAGCAGTTTAAGGGGACAGGGGGCTCATGAGCAGTTCTTC.

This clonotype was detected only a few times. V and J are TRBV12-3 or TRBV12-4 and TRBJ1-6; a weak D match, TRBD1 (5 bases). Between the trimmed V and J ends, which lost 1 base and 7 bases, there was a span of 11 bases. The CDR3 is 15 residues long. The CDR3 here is CASSLDGGGNSPLHF. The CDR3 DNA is TGTGCCAGCAGTTTAGACGGGGGAGGAAATTCACCCCTCCACTTT.

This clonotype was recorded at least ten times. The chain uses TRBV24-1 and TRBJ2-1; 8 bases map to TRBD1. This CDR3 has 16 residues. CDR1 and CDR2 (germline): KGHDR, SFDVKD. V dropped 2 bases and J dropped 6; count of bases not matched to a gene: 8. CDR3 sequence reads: CATSDSWQGAFNEQFF. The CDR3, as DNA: TGTGCCACCAGTGATTCATGGCAGGGGGCATTCAATGAGCAGTTCTTC.

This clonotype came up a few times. The CDR3 nucleotides read TGTGCCAGCAGCGTAGGAGCGGACTTTAACACAGATACGCAGTATTTT. As protein: CASSVGADFNTDTQYF. The chain is built from TRBV9 and TRBJ2-3; maybe TRBD2 (5 bases). CDR3 size: 16 residues. Between the trimmed V and J ends, which lost 0 bases and 2 bases, there was a span of 13 bases. Germline assignment: CDR1 SGDLS and CDR2 YYNGEE.

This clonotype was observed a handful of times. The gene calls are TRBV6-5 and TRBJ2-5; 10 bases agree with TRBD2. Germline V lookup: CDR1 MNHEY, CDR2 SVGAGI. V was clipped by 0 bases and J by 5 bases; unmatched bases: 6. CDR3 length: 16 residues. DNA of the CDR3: TGTGCCAGCAGTTACTCGAGGCTAGCGGGAGTTGAGACCCAGTACTTC. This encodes CASSYSRLAGVETQYF.

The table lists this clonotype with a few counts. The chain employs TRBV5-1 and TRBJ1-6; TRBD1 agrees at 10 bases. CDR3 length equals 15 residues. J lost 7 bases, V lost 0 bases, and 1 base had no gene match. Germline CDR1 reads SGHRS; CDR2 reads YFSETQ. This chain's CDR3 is CASSLGTGGNSPLHF. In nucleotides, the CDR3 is TGCGCCAGCAGCTTGGGGACAGGGGGGAATTCACCCCTCCACTTT.

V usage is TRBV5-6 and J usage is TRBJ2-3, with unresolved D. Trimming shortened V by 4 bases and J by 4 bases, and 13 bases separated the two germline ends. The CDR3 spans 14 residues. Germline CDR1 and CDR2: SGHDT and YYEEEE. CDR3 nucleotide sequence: TGTGCCAGCAGCCTAGACCTATCCGCAGATACGCAGTATTTT. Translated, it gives CASSLDLSADTQYF.

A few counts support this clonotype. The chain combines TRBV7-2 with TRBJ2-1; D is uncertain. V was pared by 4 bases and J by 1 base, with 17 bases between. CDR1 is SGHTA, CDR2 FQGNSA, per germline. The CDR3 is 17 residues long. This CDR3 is CASSSPDRYPSYNEQFF. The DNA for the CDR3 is TGTGCCAGCAGCTCACCCGACCGCTACCCATCCTACAATGAGCAGTTCTTC.

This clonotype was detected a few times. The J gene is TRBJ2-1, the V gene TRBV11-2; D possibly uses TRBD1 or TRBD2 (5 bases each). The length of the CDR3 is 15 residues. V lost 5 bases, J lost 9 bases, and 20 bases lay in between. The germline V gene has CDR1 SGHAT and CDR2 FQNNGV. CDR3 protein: CASSPRGSGFPEQFF. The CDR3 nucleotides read TGTGCCAGCAGCCCGAGGGGATCCGGGTTCCCTGAGCAGTTCTTC. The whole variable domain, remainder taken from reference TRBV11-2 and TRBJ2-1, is EAGVAQSPRYKIIEKRQSVAFWCNPISGHATLYWYQQILGQGPKLLIQFQNNGVVDDSQLPKDRFSAERLKGVDSTLKIQPAKLEDSAVYLCASSPRGSGFPEQFFGPGTRLTVL.

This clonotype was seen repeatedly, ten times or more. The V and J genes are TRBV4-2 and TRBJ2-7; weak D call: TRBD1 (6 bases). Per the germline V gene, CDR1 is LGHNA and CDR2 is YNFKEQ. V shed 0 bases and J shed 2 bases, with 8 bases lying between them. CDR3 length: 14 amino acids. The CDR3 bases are TGTGCCAGCAGCCAAGACAGGGGCGCCTACGAGCAGTACTTC. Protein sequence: CASSQDRGAYEQYF.

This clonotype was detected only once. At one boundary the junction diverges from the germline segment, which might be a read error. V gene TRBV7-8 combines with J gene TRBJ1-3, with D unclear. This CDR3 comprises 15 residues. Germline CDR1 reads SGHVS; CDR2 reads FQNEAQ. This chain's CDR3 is CASSPASFAGNTIHF. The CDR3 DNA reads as TGTGCCAGCAGCCCTGCATCTTTTGCTGGAAACACCATACATTTT.

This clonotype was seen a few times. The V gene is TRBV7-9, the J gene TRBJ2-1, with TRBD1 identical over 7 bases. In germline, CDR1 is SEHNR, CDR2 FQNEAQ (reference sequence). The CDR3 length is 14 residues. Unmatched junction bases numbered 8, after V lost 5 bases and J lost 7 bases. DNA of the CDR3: TGTGCCAGCAGCAACAACAGGGGTTGGAATGAGCAGTTCTTC. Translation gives CASSNNRGWNEQFF.

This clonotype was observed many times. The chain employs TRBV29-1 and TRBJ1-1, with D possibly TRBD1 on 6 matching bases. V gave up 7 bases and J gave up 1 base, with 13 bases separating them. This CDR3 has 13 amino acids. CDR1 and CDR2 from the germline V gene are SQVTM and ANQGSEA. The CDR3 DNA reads TGCAGCGCTGTAGGGACACCGAACACTGAAGCTTTCTTT. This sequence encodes CSAVGTPNTEAFF.

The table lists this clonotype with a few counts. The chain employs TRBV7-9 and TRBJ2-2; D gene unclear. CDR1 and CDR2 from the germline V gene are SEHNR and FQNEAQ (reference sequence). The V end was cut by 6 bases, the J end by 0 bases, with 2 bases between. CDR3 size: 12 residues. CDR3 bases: TGTGCCAGCAGACCGAACACCGGGGAGCTGTTTTTT. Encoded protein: CASRPNTGELFF.

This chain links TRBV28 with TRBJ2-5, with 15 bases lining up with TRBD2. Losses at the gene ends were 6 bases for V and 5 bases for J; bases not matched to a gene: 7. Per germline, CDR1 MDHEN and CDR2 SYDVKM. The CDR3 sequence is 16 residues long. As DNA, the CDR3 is TGTGCCAGCAGACGGGGACTAGCGGGGGGCGAGGAGACCCAGTACTTC. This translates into CASRRGLAGGEETQYF.

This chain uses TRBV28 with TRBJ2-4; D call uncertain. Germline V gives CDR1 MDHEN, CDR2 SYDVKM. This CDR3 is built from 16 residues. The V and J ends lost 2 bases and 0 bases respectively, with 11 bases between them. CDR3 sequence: CASSLDGVLAKNIQYF. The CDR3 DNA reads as TGTGCCAGCAGTTTAGATGGAGTCTTAGCCAAAAACATTCAGTACTTC.

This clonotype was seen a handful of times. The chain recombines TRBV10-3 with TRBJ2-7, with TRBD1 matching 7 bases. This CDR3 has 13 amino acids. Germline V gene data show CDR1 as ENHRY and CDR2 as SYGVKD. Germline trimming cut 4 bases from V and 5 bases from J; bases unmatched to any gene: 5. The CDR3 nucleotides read TGTGCCATCAGTGGACGACAGGGAAACGAGCAGTACTTC. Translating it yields CAISGRQGNEQYF.

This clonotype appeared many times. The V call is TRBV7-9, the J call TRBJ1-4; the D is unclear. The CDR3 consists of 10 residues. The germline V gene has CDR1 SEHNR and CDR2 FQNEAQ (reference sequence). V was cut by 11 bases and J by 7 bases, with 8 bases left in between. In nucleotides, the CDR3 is TGTGCCTATGGAGGTGAAAAACTGTTTTTT. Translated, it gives CAYGGEKLFF.

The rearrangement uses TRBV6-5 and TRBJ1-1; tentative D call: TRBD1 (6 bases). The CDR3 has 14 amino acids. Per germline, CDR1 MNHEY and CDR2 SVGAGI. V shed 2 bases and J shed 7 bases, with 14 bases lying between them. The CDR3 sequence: CASSYAGWTVEAFF. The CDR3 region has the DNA TGTGCCAGCAGTTACGCCGGTTGGACAGTTGAAGCTTTCTTT.

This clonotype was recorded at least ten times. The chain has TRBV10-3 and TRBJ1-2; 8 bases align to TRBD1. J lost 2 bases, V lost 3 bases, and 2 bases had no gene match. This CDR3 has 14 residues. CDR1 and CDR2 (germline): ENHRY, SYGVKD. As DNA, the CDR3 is TGTGCCATCAGTGAACAGGGGGTCAACTATGGCTACACCTTC. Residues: CAISEQGVNYGYTF.

CDR3 region: CASTHTSGQQETQYF. DNA for the CDR3: TGTGCCAGCACTCACACTAGCGGGCAACAAGAGACCCAGTACTTC. This chain links TRBV6-1 with TRBJ2-5; 9 bases match TRBD2. After removal of 7 bases from V and 2 bases from J, the junction contained 8 bases not matched to a gene. Per the germline V gene, CDR1 is MNHNS and CDR2 is SASEGT. The CDR3 sequence is 15 residues long.

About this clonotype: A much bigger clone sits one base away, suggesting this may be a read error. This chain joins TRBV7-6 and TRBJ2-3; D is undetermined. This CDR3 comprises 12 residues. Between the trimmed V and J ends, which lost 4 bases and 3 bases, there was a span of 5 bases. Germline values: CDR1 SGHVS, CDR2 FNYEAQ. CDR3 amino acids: CASSSWTDTQYF. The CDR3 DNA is TGTGCCAGCAGCTCCTGGACAGATACGCAGTATTTT. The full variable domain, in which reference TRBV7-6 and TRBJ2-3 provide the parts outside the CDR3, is GAGVSQSPRYKVTKRGQDVALRCDPISGHVSLYWYRQALGQGPEFLTYFNYEAQQDKSGLPNDRFSAERPEGSISTLTIQRTEQRDSAMYRCASSSWTDTQYFGPGTRLTVL.

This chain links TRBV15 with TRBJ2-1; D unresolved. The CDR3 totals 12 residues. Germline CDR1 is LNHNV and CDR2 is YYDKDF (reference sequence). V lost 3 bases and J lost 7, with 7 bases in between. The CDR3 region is CATSRERNEQFF. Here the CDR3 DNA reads TGTGCCACCAGCAGGGAGAGGAATGAGCAGTTCTTC.

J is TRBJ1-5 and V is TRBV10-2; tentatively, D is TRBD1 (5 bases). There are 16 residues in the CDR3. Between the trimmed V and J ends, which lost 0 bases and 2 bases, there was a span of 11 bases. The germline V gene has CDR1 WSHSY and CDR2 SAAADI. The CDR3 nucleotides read TGCGCCAGCAGTGAGTCCGCAGGGAATGGCAATCAGCCCCAGCATTTT. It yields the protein CASSESAGNGNQPQHF.

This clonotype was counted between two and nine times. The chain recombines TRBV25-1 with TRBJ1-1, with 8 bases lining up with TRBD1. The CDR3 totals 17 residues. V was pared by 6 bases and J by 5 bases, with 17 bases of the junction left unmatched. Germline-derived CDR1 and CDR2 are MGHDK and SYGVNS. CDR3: CASSTGQGIFFGTEAFF. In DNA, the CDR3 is TGTGCCAGCAGCACAGGACAGGGAATATTCTTCGGGACTGAAGCTTTCTTT.

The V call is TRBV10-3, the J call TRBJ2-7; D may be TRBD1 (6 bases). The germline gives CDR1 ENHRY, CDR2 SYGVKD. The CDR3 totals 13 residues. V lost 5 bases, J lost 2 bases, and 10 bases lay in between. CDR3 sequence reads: CAISPGHPYEQYF. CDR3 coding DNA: TGTGCCATCAGTCCGGGACATCCCTACGAGCAGTACTTC.

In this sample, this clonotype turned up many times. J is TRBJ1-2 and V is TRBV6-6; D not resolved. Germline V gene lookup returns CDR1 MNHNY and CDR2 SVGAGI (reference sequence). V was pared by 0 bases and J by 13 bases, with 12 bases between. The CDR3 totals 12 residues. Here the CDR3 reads CASSYSFGYFTF. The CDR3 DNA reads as TGTGCCAGCAGTTACTCGTTTGGCTACTTCACCTTC.

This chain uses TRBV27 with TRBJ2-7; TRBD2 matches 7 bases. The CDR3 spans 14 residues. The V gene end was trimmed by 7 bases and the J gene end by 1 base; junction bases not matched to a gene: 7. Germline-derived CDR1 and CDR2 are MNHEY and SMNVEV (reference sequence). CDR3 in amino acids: CASKTAGVSYEQYF. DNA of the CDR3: TGTGCCAGCAAAACGGCGGGGGTGTCCTACGAGCAGTACTTC.